These 5 T cell receptor beta chains share one sample of origin, sequenced in a study of cytomegalovirus exposure and HLA in healthy donors. The PCR ran on 60 Vbeta and 13 Jbeta primers. TCRdb keeps only in-frame clones here, not all; method: immunoSEQ multiplex PCR. Of around 120,000 clones in the sample, around 74% were seen once. The sequenced material came from PBMCs. The source is a man in his 60s in good health and CMV-seropositive.

The chain links TRBV6-1 to TRBJ2-7; 7 nucleotides agree with TRBD1. Per the germline V gene, CDR1 is MNHNS and CDR2 is SASEGT. This CDR3 contains 14 residues. J lost 2 bases, V lost 4 bases, and 5 bases had no gene match. The chain's CDR3 is CASSGPGGPYEQYF. The CDR3 region has the DNA TGTGCCAGCAGTGGGCCAGGGGGTCCCTACGAGCAGTACTTC.

The chain couples TRBV29-1 to TRBJ1-3; no definite D call. V lost 5 bases, J lost 0 bases, and 11 bases lay in between. Per the germline V gene, CDR1 is SQVTM and CDR2 is ANQGSEA. This CDR3 contains 14 residues. CDR3 bases: TGCAGCGTTTTGGAGGTTAACTCTGGAAACACCATATATTTT. This encodes CSVLEVNSGNTIYF.

The rearrangement uses TRBV30 and TRBJ2-7; TRBD1 aligns across 9 bases. The CDR3 totals 16 residues. Germline values: CDR1 GTSNPN, CDR2 SVGIG (reference sequence). V dropped 1 base and J dropped 3; count of bases not matched to a gene: 10. CDR3 sequence reads: CAWSARPGQGYYEQYF. CDR3 in DNA: TGTGCCTGGAGTGCGAGACCGGGACAGGGATACTACGAGCAGTACTTC. The full variable domain, with the rest looked up from reference TRBV30 and TRBJ2-7, is SQTIHQWPATLVQPVGSPLSLECTVEGTSNPNLYWYRQAAGRGLQLLFYSVGIGQISSEVPQNLSASRPQDRQFILSSKKLLLSDSGFYLCAWSARPGQGYYEQYFGPGTRLTVT.

The chain links TRBV29-1 to TRBJ2-1, with 11 bases lining up with TRBD2. The CDR3 extends over 14 amino acids. With 4 bases clipped from V and 10 bases from J, the junction kept 9 bases outside the gene matches. CDR1 SQVTM and CDR2 ANQGSEA come from the germline V gene. CDR3 region: CSVGRSGGAEEQFF. The CDR3 DNA reads TGCAGCGTTGGTCGTAGCGGGGGGGCGGAGGAGCAGTTCTTC.

This chain uses TRBV30 with TRBJ1-2; 8 nucleotides match TRBD1. This CDR3 spans 13 amino acids. Germline loops: CDR1 GTSNPN, CDR2 SVGIG (reference sequence). V trimming: 2 bases; J trimming: 8 bases; junction bases outside the gene matches: 7. For the CDR3, the DNA is TGTGCCTGGAGTAGGACAGGGATGAGGGGCTACACCTTC. Translation gives CAWSRTGMRGYTF. Using reference TRBV30 and TRBJ1-2 for the parts outside the CDR3, the full variable domain is SQTIHQWPATLVQPVGSPLSLECTVEGTSNPNLYWYRQAAGRGLQLLFYSVGIGQISSEVPQNLSASRPQDRQFILSSKKLLLSDSGFYLCAWSRTGMRGYTFGSGTRLTVV.